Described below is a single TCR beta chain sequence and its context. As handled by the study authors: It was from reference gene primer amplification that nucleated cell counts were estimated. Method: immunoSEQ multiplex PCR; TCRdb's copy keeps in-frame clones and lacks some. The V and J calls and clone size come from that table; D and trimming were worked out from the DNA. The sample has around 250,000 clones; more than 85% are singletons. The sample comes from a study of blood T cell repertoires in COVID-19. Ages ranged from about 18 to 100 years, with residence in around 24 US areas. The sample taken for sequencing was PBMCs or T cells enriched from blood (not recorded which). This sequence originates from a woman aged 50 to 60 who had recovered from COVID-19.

CDR3 coding DNA: TGTGCCAGCAGCGTAGACCCAGCTAACTATGGCTACACCTTC. Protein product: CASSVDPANYGYTF. V usage is TRBV9 and J usage is TRBJ1-2; D is ambiguous. The CDR3 totals 14 residues. V was clipped by 0 bases and J by 0 bases, with 6 bases between them. The germline CDR1 and CDR2 sequences are SGDLS and YYNGEE.